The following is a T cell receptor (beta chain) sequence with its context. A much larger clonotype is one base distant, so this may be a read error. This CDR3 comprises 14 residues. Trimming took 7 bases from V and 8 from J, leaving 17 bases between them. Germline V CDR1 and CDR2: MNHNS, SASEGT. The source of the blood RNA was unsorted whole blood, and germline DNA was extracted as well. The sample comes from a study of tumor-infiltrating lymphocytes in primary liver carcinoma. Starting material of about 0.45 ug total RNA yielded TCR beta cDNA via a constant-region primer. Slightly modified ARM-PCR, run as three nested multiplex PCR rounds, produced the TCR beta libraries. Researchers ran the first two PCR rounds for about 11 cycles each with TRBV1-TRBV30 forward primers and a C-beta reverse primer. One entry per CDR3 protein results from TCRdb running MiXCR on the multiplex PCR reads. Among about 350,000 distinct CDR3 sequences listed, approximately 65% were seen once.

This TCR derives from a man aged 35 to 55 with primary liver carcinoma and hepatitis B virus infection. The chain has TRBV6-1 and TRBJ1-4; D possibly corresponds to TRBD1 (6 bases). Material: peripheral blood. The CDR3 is CASTLGDKDEKLFF. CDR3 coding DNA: TGTGCCAGCACCTTGGGGGACAAAGACGAAAAACTGTTTTTT.